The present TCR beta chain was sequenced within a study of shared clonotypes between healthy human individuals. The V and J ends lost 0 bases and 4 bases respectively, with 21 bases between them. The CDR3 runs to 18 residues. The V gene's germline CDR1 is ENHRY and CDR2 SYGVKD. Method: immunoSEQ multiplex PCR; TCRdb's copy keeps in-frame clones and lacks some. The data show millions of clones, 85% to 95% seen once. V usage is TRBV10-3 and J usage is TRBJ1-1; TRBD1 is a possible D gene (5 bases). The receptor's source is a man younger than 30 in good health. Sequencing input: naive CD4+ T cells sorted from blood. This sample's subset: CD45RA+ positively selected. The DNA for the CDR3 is TGTGCCATCAGTGAGTCAAAGGGGCCGGCTAGTGTATCCACTGAAGCTTTCTTT. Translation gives CAISESKGPASVSTEAFF.